A selection of T cell receptor beta chains follows, all from one sample in a study of beta chain features in type 1 diabetes. The protocol was immunoSEQ multiplex PCR, while the TCRdb copy is restricted to in-frame clones and leaves out a portion. The table includes about 370,000 clones, around 9.6% detected once. Sequenced: central memory CD4+ T cells from blood. These receptors all stem from a man aged 25-45 years with type 1 diabetes. Both conserved end residues are part of each CDR3. D genes are given only for firm matches. Clone size is shown for a subset of rows, as once, few, many or a class of expanded clone.

-	TRBV10-3	many	TRBJ2-1	CAATSGIGDNEQFF	TGTGCCGCTACCTCGGGGATAGGGGACAATGAGCAGTTCTTC
-	TRBV19	-	TRBJ2-1	CASSRRQTNNEQFF	TGTGCCAGTAGTCGCCGACAGACCAACAATGAGCAGTTCTTC
TRBD1	TRBV5-4	few	TRBJ2-3	CASSLRGQGTDTQYF	TGTGCCAGCAGCTTGAGGGGACAGGGGACAGATACGCAGTATTTT
-	TRBV5-1	few	TRBJ2-3	CASSSETSTDTQYF	TGCGCCAGCAGCAGCGAGACTAGCACAGATACGCAGTATTTT
-	TRBV28	many	TRBJ1-2	CASSTGYYGYTF	TGTGCCAGCAGTACAGGGTACTATGGCTACACCTTC
TRBD2	TRBV15	few	TRBJ2-2	CATSRRNQRSQGGFTGELFF	TGTGCCACCAGCAGACGCAATCAAAGGAGTCAGGGAGGGTTCACCGGGGAGCTGTTTTTT
TRBD2	TRBV27	-	TRBJ2-2	CASSPLSGRSYTGELFF	TGTGCCAGCAGTCCCCTGAGCGGGAGAAGTTACACCGGGGAGCTGTTTTTT
TRBD1	TRBV7-9	many	TRBJ1-4	CASSSGQGSEKLFF	TGTGCCAGCAGCTCGGGACAGGGGAGCGAAAAACTGTTTTTT
-	TRBV4-3	few	TRBJ2-2	CASSQGYTSNTGELFF	TGCGCCAGCAGCCAAGGGTATACCTCGAACACCGGGGAGCTGTTTTTT
-	TRBV28	-	TRBJ1-2	CASSSPQDRPYGYTF	TGTGCCAGCAGTTCCCCCCAGGACAGACCCTATGGCTACACCTTC
-	TRBV9	-	TRBJ2-5	CASSRWGTVQETQYF	TGCGCCAGCAGCCGCTGGGGGACTGTCCAAGAGACCCAGTACTTC
-	TRBV5-1	-	TRBJ1-4	CASSFLAELNEKLFF	TGCGCCAGCAGCTTCCTGGCAGAACTTAATGAAAAACTGTTTTTT
-	TRBV5-1	-	TRBJ1-2	CASAPGTTYGYTF	TGCGCCAGCGCACCAGGGACAACCTATGGCTACACCTTC
TRBD1	TRBV7-3	-	TRBJ2-2	CASSLGTANTGELFF	TGTGCCAGCAGCTTGGGGACAGCGAACACCGGGGAGCTGTTTTTT
TRBD2	TRBV18	few	TRBJ2-1	CASSPTLAAYNEQFF	TGTGCCAGCTCACCGACACTAGCGGCCTACAATGAGCAGTTCTTC
-	TRBV5-1	-	TRBJ2-2	CASSFLEATGELFF	TGCGCCAGCAGCTTTTTAGAAGCGACCGGGGAGCTGTTTTTT
TRBD2	TRBV7-2	-	TRBJ2-5	CASSPWRGGQETQYF	TGTGCCAGCAGCCCGTGGCGGGGGGGACAAGAGACCCAGTACTTC
TRBD1	TRBV18	few	TRBJ2-1	CASSPTGSGQAYNEQFF	TGTGCCAGCTCACCAACTGGCTCGGGACAGGCATACAATGAGCAGTTCTTC
-	TRBV6-4	few	TRBJ2-1	CASSQPGRSEQFF	TGTGCCAGCAGTCAACCAGGACGGTCTGAGCAGTTCTTC
TRBD1	TRBV5-1	-	TRBJ1-1	CASTRTGGDTEAFF	TGCGCCAGCACCCGGACAGGGGGTGACACTGAAGCTTTCTTT
-	TRBV10-3	-	TRBJ2-7	CAISSGRGYEQYF	TGTGCCATCAGTTCTGGGCGCGGGTACGAGCAGTACTTC
-	TRBV7-8	-	TRBJ1-4	CASSSPGHSNEKLFF	TGTGCCAGCAGCTCTCCGGGACATTCTAATGAAAAACTGTTTTTT
-	TRBV12-5	-	TRBJ2-1	CASGSGASSYNEQFF	TGTGCTAGTGGTTCGGGCGCAAGCTCCTACAATGAGCAGTTCTTC
-	TRBV11-2	-	TRBJ2-7	CASSPWTRSYEQYF	TGTGCCAGCAGCCCCTGGACTCGATCCTACGAGCAGTACTTC
TRBD1	TRBV28	few	TRBJ1-3	CASSSPGTGGGNTIYF	TGTGCCAGCAGTTCCCCCGGGACAGGGGGTGGAAACACCATATATTTT
TRBD2	TRBV7-9	few	TRBJ2-7	CASSPQGVAGGSYEQYF	TGTGCCAGCAGCCCCCAGGGGGTAGCGGGAGGTTCCTACGAGCAGTACTTC